This T cell receptor beta chain was sequenced in a study of shared clonotypes between healthy human individuals. Study-wide context: CD4 naive and CD4 memory each took three plates per donor, while CD8 naive took two and CD8 memory one. General study points: All-four-donor shared clonotypes had higher generation probabilities than non-shared clonotypes did.

Clones were read by immunoSEQ multiplex PCR, and TCRdb kept only the in-frame ones, dropping some. The sample gives some 1 million clones, roughly 70% of which show up once; approximately 1.5% is in the top ten. All donors were Caucasian adults living in Nashville, Tennessee. The CDR3 length is 12 residues. Trimming cost V 3 bases and J 9 bases, with 10 bases left between them. Germline lookup yields CDR1 KGHSH and CDR2 LQKENI. Regarding this clone: The antigen is not known.

The receptor's source is a man between 18 and 29 years old in good health. Sample: memory CD4+ T cells sorted from blood. Subset meaning: CD45RA-negative fraction. The chain links TRBV18 to TRBJ2-3; maybe TRBD2 (6 bases). The CDR3 nucleotides read TGTGCCAGCTCACCCTTCCGGGGGACGCAGTATTTT. Translated: CASSPFRGTQYF.